The 19 T cell receptor beta chains below come from one sample, sequenced in a study of cytomegalovirus exposure and HLA in healthy donors. The PCR made use of 60 Vbeta and 13 Jbeta primers. The method was immunoSEQ multiplex PCR; TCRdb's version includes in-frame clones alone and lacks a portion of them. The sample carries about 100,000 clones, approximately 87% recorded once. Material: PBMCs. Every receptor here comes from a man in his forties in good health and CMV-seronegative.

The chain has TRBV11-2 and TRBJ2-3; 7 bases match TRBD2. This CDR3 comprises 15 residues. Germline V gene sequence: CDR1 SGHAT, CDR2 FQNNGV. Trimming at V came to 0 bases and at J to 6 bases, leaving 6 bases not matched to a gene. Here the CDR3 reads CASSLEAGVVDTQYF. CDR3 coding DNA: TGTGCCAGCAGCTTAGAGGCGGGGGTAGTTGATACGCAGTATTTT.

Comments on this clone: The junction and the germline gene differ at one end; a read error may be behind it. The chain joins TRBV7-9 to TRBJ1-2; 9 nucleotides match TRBD1. The CDR3 contains 17 residues. The germline gives CDR1 SEHNR, CDR2 FQNEAQ (reference sequence). The CDR3 DNA reads as TGTTCCAGCAGCTCGAACACCCTGTGGACAGGGGACTATGGCTACACCTTC. Translating it yields CSSSSNTLWTGDYGYTF.

This clone was counted once. This rearrangement joins TRBV7-3 to TRBJ1-6; 9 bases are a match to TRBD1. Trimming removed 5 bases from V and 10 bases from J; junction bases left unmatched: 9. Germline V lookup: CDR1 SGHTA, CDR2 FQGTGA. The CDR3 is 15 amino acids. The CDR3 coding sequence is TGTGCCAGCAGCAGACAGGGGGGTGGTAGGTCACCCCTCCACTTT. As protein: CASSRQGGGRSPLHF.

This chain joins TRBV18 and TRBJ2-1, with TRBD2 matching over 15 bases. The CDR3 runs 16 residues. Germline CDR1 KGHSH, CDR2 LQKENI. V gave up 3 bases and J gave up 8 bases; unmatched junction bases: 5. The DNA for the CDR3 is TGTGCCAGCTCACCGGGACTAGCGGGGGGATGGGATGAGCAGTTCTTC. It is translated as CASSPGLAGGWDEQFF. The variable domain in full, completed from reference TRBV18 and TRBJ2-1, reads NAGVMQNPRHLVRRRGQEARLRCSPMKGHSHVYWYRQLPEEGLKFMVYLQKENIIDESGMPKERFSAEFPKEGPSILRIQQVVRGDSAAYFCASSPGLAGGWDEQFFGPGTRLTVL.

This clone was seen a single time. The chain employs TRBV29-1 and TRBJ1-1; 9 positions agree with TRBD1. Unmatched junction bases numbered 5, after V lost 5 bases and J lost 4 bases. Germline CDR1 reads SQVTM; CDR2 reads ANQGSEA. This CDR3 region has 13 residues. The CDR3 DNA sequence: TGCAGCGTTCAACAGGGGGCTGGCACTGAAGCTTTCTTT. This encodes CSVQQGAGTEAFF.

The J gene is TRBJ2-1, the V gene TRBV21-1; the table gives TRBD2 as D, unverified against the DNA. TRBV21-1 is given as a pseudogene. The CDR3 extends over 21 amino acids. The CDR3, as DNA: TGTGCCAGCAGCAAATTTATCTCGGTGCGTGGACGGGGATTTGCCTACAATGAGCAGTTCTTC. The encoded protein is CASSKFISVRGRGFAYNEQFF.

The table lists this clone with a few counts. Distinct nucleotide sequences in the sample also encode this CDR3. This chain connects TRBV5-1 to TRBJ1-1; maybe TRBD1 (6 bases). The germline V gene has CDR1 SGHRS and CDR2 YFSETQ. V lost 4 bases and J lost 1, with 8 bases in between. The CDR3 has 13 amino acids. CDR3 protein: CASSLTGNTEAFF. The CDR3 DNA reads TGCGCCAGCAGCCTGACAGGGAACACTGAAGCTTTCTTT. The variable domain in full, completed from reference TRBV5-1 and TRBJ1-1, reads KAGVTQTPRYLIKTRGQQVTLSCSPISGHRSVSWYQQTPGQGLQFLFEYFSETQRNKGNFPGRFSGRQFSNSRSEMNVSTLELGDSALYLCASSLTGNTEAFFGQGTRLTVV.

The chain links TRBV11-3 to TRBJ2-1, with TRBD1 as a possible D gene (5 bases). The V and J ends lost 3 bases and 4 bases respectively, with 16 bases between them. Germline V CDR1 and CDR2: SGHNT, YENEEA. The CDR3 is 16 amino acids. The CDR3, as DNA: TGTGCCAGCAGCTTCGGGTCAGGGTACGATTACAATGAGCAGTTCTTC. Translation: CASSFGSGYDYNEQFF.

This sequence joins TRBV19 and TRBJ1-2; D possibly corresponds to TRBD1 (6 bases). The CDR3 is made up of 16 amino acids. The germline CDR1 and CDR2 sequences are LNHDA and SQIVND (reference sequence). Trimming removed 5 bases at V and 3 bases at J, with 19 bases between. This CDR3 is CASSDPLQGLDYGYTF. The CDR3 region has the DNA TGTGCCAGTAGTGATCCCTTGCAGGGGTTAGACTATGGCTACACCTTC.

This chain connects TRBV7-9 to TRBJ1-5; the D gene is possibly TRBD1 (6 bases). Germline V gene lookup returns CDR1 SEHNR and CDR2 FQNEAQ (reference sequence). Trimming took 7 bases from V and 5 from J, leaving 12 bases between them. This CDR3 comprises 13 residues. The CDR3 nucleotides read TGTGCCAGCACCCCAGGGGCAGATCAGCCCCAGCATTTT. Its protein is CASTPGADQPQHF.

The chain has TRBV7-2 and TRBJ1-2, with D perhaps matching TRBD1 (6 bases). The CDR3 consists of 14 residues. Germline V gene sequence: CDR1 SGHTA, CDR2 FQGNSA. The V and J ends lost 1 base and 4 bases respectively, with 10 bases between them. The CDR3 region is CASSLGGQGYGYTF. For the CDR3, the DNA is TGTGCCAGCAGCTTAGGGGGGCAGGGCTATGGCTACACCTTC.

The V call is TRBV7-3, the J call TRBJ2-2, with 12 bases lining up with TRBD2. From germline, CDR1 is SGHTA and CDR2 FQGTGA. This CDR3 has 15 amino acids. V was clipped by 4 bases and J by 5 bases; unmatched bases: 2. Written as DNA, the CDR3 is TGTGCCAGCAGCTACCTAGCGGGGGGGACCGGGGAGCTGTTTTTT. Translation: CASSYLAGGTGELFF.

The chain couples TRBV5-4 to TRBJ2-1; possible D gene TRBD1, 5 bases. CDR3 size: 15 residues. In germline, CDR1 is SGHNT, CDR2 YYREEE (reference sequence). The germline V and J ends were trimmed by 4 bases and 2 bases, with 13 bases remaining between them. DNA for the CDR3: TGTGCCAGCAGCCCTGGGCAGGGTGCCTACAATGAGCAGTTCTTC. This translates into CASSPGQGAYNEQFF.

V is TRBV2 and J is TRBJ2-1, with 9 bases fitting TRBD2. The CDR3 contains 15 residues. The V gene end was trimmed by 3 bases and the J gene end by 2 bases; junction bases not matched to a gene: 2. Germline V CDR1 and CDR2: SNHLY, FYNNEI. This CDR3 is CASSDQRGAYNEQFF. Written as DNA, the CDR3 is TGTGCCAGCAGTGACCAGCGGGGGGCCTACAATGAGCAGTTCTTC.

The chain has TRBV9 and TRBJ2-3, with 7 positions matching TRBD2. The CDR3 is 14 amino acids. CDR1 and CDR2 (germline): SGDLS, YYNGEE. V dropped 1 base and J dropped 5; count of bases not matched to a gene: 4. CDR3 in amino acids: CASSVSGKLDTQYF. CDR3 coding DNA: TGTGCCAGCAGCGTAAGCGGGAAGCTAGATACGCAGTATTTT.

The J gene is TRBJ1-2, the V gene TRBV11-2; 8 nucleotides line up with TRBD1. From germline, CDR1 is SGHAT and CDR2 FQNNGV. V trimming: 5 bases; J trimming: 9 bases; junction bases outside the gene matches: 14. The CDR3 is made up of 15 amino acids. CDR3 amino acids: CASSLGQGARWSYTF. The CDR3 coding sequence is TGTGCCAGCAGCCTTGGGCAGGGGGCCCGATGGAGCTACACCTTC.

This clone appeared a few times. At one end, the junction sequence differs from germline, possibly due to a read error. The chain joins TRBV7-9 to TRBJ1-6, with 8 bases lining up with TRBD1. Germline CDR1 and CDR2: SEHNR and FQNEAQ (reference sequence). The CDR3 loop spans 14 amino acids. The CDR3 DNA reads as TGTTCCAGCACCCCGGGACAGGCCAATTCACCCCTCCACTTT. The encoded protein is CSSTPGQANSPLHF.

V is TRBV2 and J is TRBJ2-7; a possible D gene is TRBD1 (5 bases). Germline-derived CDR1 and CDR2 are SNHLY and FYNNEI. V gave up 8 bases and J gave up 5 bases, with 16 bases separating them. The CDR3 has 13 residues. The CDR3 nucleotides are TGTGCCAGCTGCCAGGGAAGGCTCCACGAGCAGTACTTC. This codes for CASCQGRLHEQYF. The complete variable domain, with remaining parts taken from reference TRBV2 and TRBJ2-7, reads EPEVTQTPSHQVTQMGQEVILRCVPISNHLYFYWYRQILGQKVEFLVSFYNNEISEKSEIFDDQFSVERPDGSNFTLKIRSTKLEDSAMYFCASCQGRLHEQYFGPGTRLTVT.

V and J are TRBV5-1 and TRBJ2-5, with a tentative D call TRBD2 (5 bases). Trimming stripped 0 bases from V and 1 base from J, with 10 bases between. The CDR3 has 15 amino acids. Looked up from germline, CDR1 is SGHRS and CDR2 is YFSETQ. The CDR3 spells CASSLATSPQETQYF. The CDR3 DNA is TGCGCCAGCAGCTTGGCAACTAGTCCCCAAGAGACCCAGTACTTC. Using reference TRBV5-1 and TRBJ2-5 for the parts outside the CDR3, the full variable domain is KAGVTQTPRYLIKTRGQQVTLSCSPISGHRSVSWYQQTPGQGLQFLFEYFSETQRNKGNFPGRFSGRQFSNSRSEMNVSTLELGDSALYLCASSLATSPQETQYFGPGTRLLVL.